The sequence of this T cell receptor beta chain was determined in a study of tumor-infiltrating lymphocytes in primary liver carcinoma. In the study overall: Ages ranged from 30 to 69, with HCC or mixed HCC-cholangiocarcinoma.

Germline CDR1 SGHAT, CDR2 FQDESV (reference sequence). The CDR3 has 16 residues. The V end was cut by 6 bases, the J end by 5 bases, with 21 bases between. With around 450 ng total RNA as template and a constant-region primer, TCR beta cDNA was made. Three-round nested multiplex PCR performed with slightly modified ARM-PCR produced the TCR beta libraries. It was with TRBV1-TRBV30 forward primers and a C-beta reverse primer that the first two PCR rounds were run, at about 10 cycles each. TCRdb reprocessed the multiplex PCR reads with MiXCR, giving one entry per CDR3 protein. The sample comprises tens of thousands of distinct CDR3 sequences, more than 65% of which are singletons, and roughly 19% rests with the top ten. The tissue used was unsorted bulk material of about 19-34 mg. RNA and DNA were co-extracted from it with the AllPrep DNA/RNA mini kit.

What was sequenced was liver tumor tissue from sampling region 1. The subset was: tumor region T1, superior pole. The rearrangement uses TRBV11-1 and TRBJ2-3; D is possibly TRBD1 or TRBD2 (5 bases each). The clonotype was recovered from a man aged 35 to 55 with primary liver carcinoma and hepatitis B virus infection. CDR3 in DNA: TGTGCCAGCAGTCTCGGGACCAGCACACAAATAGATACGCAGTATTTT. It is translated as CASSLGTSTQIDTQYF. Variable domain in full (rest from reference TRBV11-1 and TRBJ2-3): EAEVAQSPRYKITEKSQAVAFWCDPISGHATLYWYRQILGQGPELLVQFQDESVVDDSQLPKDRFSAERLKGVDSTLKIQPAELGDSAMYLCASSLGTSTQIDTQYFGPGTRLTVL.